This T cell receptor (beta chain) derives from a study of radiation and T cells in renal cell carcinoma. The germline gives CDR1 LNHDA, CDR2 SQIVND (reference sequence). This CDR3 spans 14 amino acids. Deletions cut 6 bases from V and 4 bases from J, with 15 bases between. As to treatment: 15 Gy SBRT to primary tumor, nephrectomy 4 weeks later. The patient's renal cell carcinoma had clear cell pathology. Repertoires were generated with immunoSEQ multiplex PCR, while TCRdb's copy carries only in-frame clones and drops some. The table includes roughly 14,000 clones, about 64% detected once. This material consisted of tumor tissue, taken from a patient whose treatment included radiotherapy and nephrectomy. The clonotype originates from a woman in her sixties or seventies with renal cell carcinoma. V and J are TRBV19 and TRBJ1-1; possibly TRBD1 for D (6 bases). The CDR3 spells CASSLGGARTEAFF. The DNA for the CDR3 is TGTGCCAGTAGCCTAGGGGGGGCACGCACTGAAGCTTTCTTT. The full variable domain, completed using reference TRBV19 and TRBJ1-1, is DGGITQSPKYLFRKEGQNVTLSCEQNLNHDAMYWYRQDPGQGLRLIYYSQIVNDFQKGDIAEGYSVSREKKESFPLTVTSAQKNPTAFYLCASSLGGARTEAFFGQGTRLTVV.